Below are 18 T cell receptor beta chains sequenced from a single sample in a study of vaccination and CD4 T cells after COVID-19. Noted treatment: roughly ten-day PBMC culture with coronavirus spike peptide pools or control peptides (ViraFEST assay). Harvesting of the unexposed donor's CD4+ T cells predated the COVID-19 pandemic (2011-2018). Sequencing of cultured CD4+ T cell DNA used the Oncomine TCR Beta short-read assay. TCRdb reanalysed the PCR reads using MiXCR and keeps one entry per CDR3 protein. The sample consists of about 6,700 distinct CDR3 sequences, approximately 52% of them appearing once. Their antigens remain unidentified. The sample comprised CD4+ T cells from blood, cultured in vitro. The receptors were gathered from a human donor in good health.

This clonotype has more than one count but fewer than ten. The junction differs from germline at one of its ends, possibly a read error. This chain uses TRBV6-1 with TRBJ1-2; 7 bases align to TRBD1. The germline CDR1 and CDR2 sequences are MNHNS and SASEGT. The CDR3 extends over 10 amino acids. The CDR3 coding sequence is TGTGCCAGCACCTCCGACAGGGAATACTTC. Translating gives CASTSDREYF.

There are a few counts of this clonotype. J is TRBJ2-1 and V is TRBV6-1, with 10 positions matching TRBD2. J gave up 2 bases and V 1 base, and 8 bases lay outside the gene matches. The CDR3 has 18 amino acids. Germline assignment: CDR1 MNHNS and CDR2 SASEGT. CDR3 DNA sequence: TGTGCCAGCAGTGAAGGGACTGGGAGCGGGAGGGCCTACAATGAGCAGTTCTTC. Protein sequence: CASSEGTGSGRAYNEQFF.

This clonotype showed up just a few times. The rearrangement uses TRBV2 and TRBJ1-2, with 7 bases identical to TRBD1. V lost 6 bases, J lost 4 bases, and 8 bases stayed unmatched. The germline V gene has CDR1 SNHLY and CDR2 FYNNEI. The CDR3 runs 14 residues. CDR3 DNA sequence: TGTGCCAGCAGCTTGGGGACAGTCCTCTATGGCTACACCTTC. Protein product: CASSLGTVLYGYTF.

The sample holds a few counts of this clonotype. The chain is built from TRBV5-4 and TRBJ2-5, with D perhaps matching TRBD2 (5 bases). Germline CDR1 is SGHNT and CDR2 is YYREEE (reference sequence). V was clipped by 1 base and J by 5 bases, with 9 bases between them. The CDR3 is made up of 13 amino acids. The CDR3 region is CASSLRGGETQYF. CDR3 nucleotides: TGTGCCAGCAGCTTGCGGGGTGGGGAGACCCAGTACTTC. Drawing the rest from reference TRBV5-4 and TRBJ2-5, the complete variable domain is ETGVTQSPTHLIKTRGQQVTLRCSSQSGHNTVSWYQQALGQGPQFIFQYYREEENGRGNFPPRFSGLQFPNYSSELNVNALELDDSALYLCASSLRGGETQYFGPGTRLLVL.

This clonotype occurred a few times. The chain employs TRBV20-1 and TRBJ2-2, with D uncertain. The V end was cut by 1 base, the J end by 6 bases, with 9 bases between. CDR1 is DFQATT and CDR2 is SNEGSKA in the germline V gene (reference sequence). CDR3 length: 13 amino acids. Here the CDR3 reads CSARVGNAGELFF. As DNA, the CDR3 is TGCAGTGCTAGAGTGGGCAACGCCGGGGAGCTGTTTTTT.

There are a few counts of this clonotype. The rearrangement uses TRBV6-2 or TRBV6-3 and TRBJ2-7; a weak D match, TRBD1 (5 bases). Germline V gives CDR1 MNHEY, CDR2 SVGEGT. CDR3 length: 14 residues. V was cut by 5 bases and J by 1 base, with 12 bases left in between. CDR3 coding DNA: TGTGCCAGCAGTATACCTCAGGGATCCTACGAGCAGTACTTC. It codes for CASSIPQGSYEQYF.

J is TRBJ2-2 and V is TRBV5-1; a weak D match, TRBD1 (6 bases). The CDR3 sequence is 17 residues long. Germline-derived CDR1 and CDR2 are SGHRS and YFSETQ. V was pared by 4 bases and J by 6 bases, with 22 bases between. The CDR3 spells CASSQPDRLGKSGELFF. Written as DNA, the CDR3 is TGCGCCAGCAGCCAACCGGACAGATTAGGGAAGTCCGGGGAGCTGTTTTTT.

The sample holds a few counts of this clonotype. The V call is TRBV6-4, the J call TRBJ1-6; D ambiguous. V lost 3 bases, J lost 10 bases, and 10 bases lay in between. Germline V gives CDR1 MRHNA, CDR2 SNTAGT. The CDR3 is 13 residues long. In DNA, the CDR3 is TGTGCCAGCAGTGAAGGGATTTTGTCACCCCTCCACTTT. Encoded protein: CASSEGILSPLHF.

The genes are TRBV12-3 or TRBV12-4 and TRBJ2-5, with a possible D match to TRBD1 (6 bases). This CDR3 is built from 14 residues. Deletions cut 6 bases from V and 1 base from J, with 12 bases between. CDR3 sequence (DNA): TGTGCCAGCAGCCAATCAGGGGTCCAAGAGACCCAGTACTTC. Its protein is CASSQSGVQETQYF.

The sample holds a few counts of this clonotype. The chain is built from TRBV7-2 and TRBJ2-3; 13 bases map to TRBD2. CDR1 and CDR2 from the germline V gene are SGHTA and FQGNSA. CDR3 length equals 20 residues. V lost 3 bases to trimming and J lost 1 base; unmatched junction nucleotides: 13. DNA of the CDR3: TGTGCCAGCAGCTTGAAGCCGGGACTAGCGGGGTTAGGGGGCACAGATACGCAGTATTTT. Translated: CASSLKPGLAGLGGTDTQYF.

The chain couples TRBV30 to TRBJ2-7; D is possibly TRBD1 or TRBD2 (5 bases each). Germline V gene sequence: CDR1 GTSNPN, CDR2 SVGIG (reference sequence). There are 14 residues in the CDR3. With 2 bases removed from V and 7 bases from J, the gap between germline ends came to 18 bases. The CDR3 nucleotides read TGTGCCTGGAGTAAAGGGGAGCCGGCGAGGGAGCAGTACTTC. This translates into CAWSKGEPAREQYF.

The rearrangement uses TRBV7-7 and TRBJ2-5; D ambiguous. The CDR3 totals 14 residues. Looked up from germline, CDR1 is SSHAT and CDR2 is FNYEAQ (reference sequence). V was pared by 5 bases and J by 5 bases, with 15 bases between. CDR3 loop: CASSPLVSMETQYF. The CDR3, as DNA: TGTGCCAGCAGCCCTCTCGTCTCAATGGAGACCCAGTACTTC. Looking up the rest from reference TRBV7-7 and TRBJ2-5 gives the full variable domain: GAGVSQSPRYKVTKRGQDVTLRCDPISSHATLYWYQQALGQGPEFLTYFNYEAQPDKSGLPSDRFSAERPEGSISTLTIQRTEQRDSAMYRCASSPLVSMETQYFGPGTRLLVL.

The rearrangement joins TRBV2 to TRBJ1-2, with 7 bases fitting TRBD1. The CDR3 covers 12 residues. The V gene's germline CDR1 is SNHLY and CDR2 FYNNEI. Trimming cost V 9 bases and J 6 bases; bases outside gene matches: 7. The CDR3 DNA is TGTGCCAGGGTATCGACAGGGCATGGCTACACCTTC. Its protein is CARVSTGHGYTF.

V and J are TRBV6-4 and TRBJ2-1, with TRBD2 matching over 16 bases. With V trimmed by 3 bases and J by 10 bases, 3 bases remained unmatched. This CDR3 contains 15 residues. Per germline, CDR1 MRHNA and CDR2 SNTAGT. CDR3 sequence (DNA): TGTGCCAGCAGTGATCAGGGACTAGCGGGGGGGGAGCAGTTCTTC. Translated, it gives CASSDQGLAGGEQFF.

This clonotype is hyperexpanded. The CDR3 region has the DNA TGCAGTGCTCTAGCGGGAGTCGACAATGAGCAGTTCTTC. Its translation is CSALAGVDNEQFF. V gene TRBV20-1 combines with J gene TRBJ2-1; 10 bases are shared with TRBD2. This CDR3 has 13 amino acids. The germline V gene encodes CDR1 DFQATT and CDR2 SNEGSKA (reference sequence). V lost 5 bases and J lost 5; bases outside the gene matches: 3.

This clonotype was seen a few times. The chain joins TRBV25-1 to TRBJ2-2, with 10 bases matching TRBD1. CDR1 and CDR2 from the germline V gene are MGHDK and SYGVNS. The length of the CDR3 is 15 residues. V shed 8 bases, J shed 3 bases, and the junction held 6 bases outside the gene matches. The DNA of the CDR3 is TGTGCCAGCCGGCCCGGGACAGGGGACACCGGGGAGCTGTTTTTT. Translation gives CASRPGTGDTGELFF.

J is TRBJ2-5 and V is TRBV28, with D tentatively TRBD2 (6 bases). V was shortened by 3 bases and J by 5 bases, with 13 bases between the two germline ends. This CDR3 comprises 14 residues. Germline V gene sequence: CDR1 MDHEN, CDR2 SYDVKM. The CDR3 bases are TGTGCCAGCAGTTTTGGGGGGTCGTGGGAGACCCAGTACTTC. Translating gives CASSFGGSWETQYF.

This clonotype showed up just a few times. This rearrangement joins TRBV7-9 to TRBJ1-2; D gene ambiguous. CDR1 is SEHNR and CDR2 is FQNEAQ in the germline V gene (reference sequence). There are 15 residues in the CDR3. The ends were cut back, 2 bases at V and 2 bases at J, with 12 bases in the middle. The CDR3 reads CASSLSVQLNYGYTF. Written as DNA, the CDR3 is TGTGCCAGCAGCTTAAGTGTGCAGCTAAACTATGGCTACACCTTC.